The source of this T cell receptor beta chain is a study of siplizumab effects on memory and regulatory T cells (dated by TCRdb to the late 2010s). Concerning the study at large: The study looked at the effect of siplizumab, an anti-CD2 antibody, on alloreactive T-cell subsets in allogeneic mixed lymphocyte reactions made from human PBMCs. Points the paper makes about the study in general: Compared with memory T cells, unstimulated naive T cells appeared more diverse, and naive cells seemed to make a substantial contribution to the alloresponse. Whether proliferating Tregs from siplizumab cultures were suppressive was not functionally confirmed. Roughly 75-97% of proliferating CD4+ or CD8+ clones could not be assigned a naive or memory phenotype. The cumulative frequency of alloreactive sequences that could be traced back to unstimulated CD4+ memory T cells was significantly reduced by siplizumab. Of the alloreactive CD4+ clones that could be mapped, the Treg-derived share averaged about 63% with siplizumab compared with 25% to 30% in control reactions. Because sequences below about 10^-5 frequency were poorly captured, only a minor fraction of alloreactive clones could be mapped to unstimulated subsets.

As concerns this clone: Its recognized antigen is unknown. Nothing much larger sits one base from this clone, and base qualities are not available.

In three donor pairs, further sequencing was done on unstimulated CD8+ naive, CD4+ memory, CD8+ TEMRA, CD4+ naive and CD8+ effector memory subsets. Sorted unstimulated T cells and proliferating T cells recovered from mixed lymphocyte reactions were subjected to TCRbeta CDR3 sequencing. Fresh whole blood from around 11 HLA-typed healthy donors was used to isolate PBMCs. The library was generated by the immunoSEQ multiplex PCR assay. Around 92,000 TCR templates per sample were assayed by the deep sequencing platform. Genomic DNA extracted from sorted T cells was the material used for TCRbeta CDR3 sequencing. On the authors' methods: The R programming language was used for clonal analysis of TCRbeta CDR3 data. Unstimulated samples were compared with post-reaction CFSE-low samples to define alloreactive CD4+ and CD8+ clones. By matching sequences to the repertoires of sorted unstimulated Treg and non-Treg cells, each alloreactive CD4+ clone was assigned a regulatory or non-regulatory origin. TCRdb provides this immuneACCESS table in a form limited to in-frame rearrangements. Some clones are lacking; in checked studies, under half of them reflect an unresolved V gene, and why the rest are absent is not known. V, J and clone size are those of that table, while D and trimming were read from the DNA. The sample records approximately 28,000 clones, about 79% of which are singletons. The top ten clones comprise around a quarter of the sample.

Trimming at the junction amounts to 4 bases on V and 4 bases on J, and the germline ends lie 16 bases apart. Reading the germline V gene gives CDR1 KGHSH and CDR2 LQKENI. The CDR3 measures 15 amino acids from cysteine to phenylalanine. Of the read, only the CDR3 DNA is kept; its 45 bases are in frame from base 1. Rearrangement joined TRBV18 to TRBJ1-1; the D gene identity is not certain. Sequenced sample: memory CD4+ T cells sorted from blood. The sample's cell subset or site, from its label and the paper: unstimulated CD4+ memory T cells. The receptor was derived from a human donor in good health. The bases read TGTGCCAGCTCACTCACCGGGCGGGGAAGCACTGAAGCTTTCTTT. The translation is CASSLTGRGSTEAFF.